The T cell receptor beta chain described here comes from a study of blood T cells in healthy people across ages. Whole-study context: Per every two T cells, about one barcoded beta molecule was captured by template switching.

Samples each had at least 6 micrograms of total RNA extracted. A second PCR of roughly 7 to 11 cycles used a sample-barcoded 5' primer and a J-beta primer mix. TCRdb used MiXCR to reprocess the 5' RACE reads, holding one entry per CDR3 protein. This table has about 930,000 distinct CDR3 sequences, about 27% appearing once. Study observations and caveats: The study found more naive CD4+ cells and higher diversity in long-lived than aged donors.

This clonotype has only a few counts. What it recognizes is unknown. This sample was shared with a second study, whose subject was T cells of mothers and their children. In that study: Donation was provided by three healthy Caucasian mothers along with their six children.

The sequence derives from a woman aged 40 to 50 in good health. The sample was blood.

CDR3 amino acids: CASSQGPQGALRKLFF. CDR3 coding DNA: TGTGCCAGCAGCCAGGGACCTCAGGGGGCCCTGCGAAAACTGTTTTTT. This chain uses TRBV4-2 with TRBJ1-4, with TRBD1 matching 8 bases. This CDR3 is built from 16 residues. Germline loops: CDR1 LGHNA, CDR2 YNFKEQ. J was trimmed by 10 bases and V by 3 bases; bases with no gene match: 13.